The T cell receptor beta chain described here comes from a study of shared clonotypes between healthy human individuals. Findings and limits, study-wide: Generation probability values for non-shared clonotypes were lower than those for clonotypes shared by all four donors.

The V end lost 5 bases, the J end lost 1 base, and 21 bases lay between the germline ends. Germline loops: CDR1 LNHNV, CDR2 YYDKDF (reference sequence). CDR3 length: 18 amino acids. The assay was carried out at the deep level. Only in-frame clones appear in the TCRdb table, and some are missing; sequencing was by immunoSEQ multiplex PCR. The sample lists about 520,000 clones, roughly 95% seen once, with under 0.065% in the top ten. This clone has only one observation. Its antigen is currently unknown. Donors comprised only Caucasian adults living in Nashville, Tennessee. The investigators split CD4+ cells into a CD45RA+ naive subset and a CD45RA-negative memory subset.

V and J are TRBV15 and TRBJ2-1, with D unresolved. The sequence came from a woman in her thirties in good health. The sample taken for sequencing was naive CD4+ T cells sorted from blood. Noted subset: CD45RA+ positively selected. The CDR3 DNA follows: TGTGCCACCAGCGGACGTGGTTTTCCGAGAGGTTCCTACAATGAGCAGTTCTTC. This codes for CATSGRGFPRGSYNEQFF.